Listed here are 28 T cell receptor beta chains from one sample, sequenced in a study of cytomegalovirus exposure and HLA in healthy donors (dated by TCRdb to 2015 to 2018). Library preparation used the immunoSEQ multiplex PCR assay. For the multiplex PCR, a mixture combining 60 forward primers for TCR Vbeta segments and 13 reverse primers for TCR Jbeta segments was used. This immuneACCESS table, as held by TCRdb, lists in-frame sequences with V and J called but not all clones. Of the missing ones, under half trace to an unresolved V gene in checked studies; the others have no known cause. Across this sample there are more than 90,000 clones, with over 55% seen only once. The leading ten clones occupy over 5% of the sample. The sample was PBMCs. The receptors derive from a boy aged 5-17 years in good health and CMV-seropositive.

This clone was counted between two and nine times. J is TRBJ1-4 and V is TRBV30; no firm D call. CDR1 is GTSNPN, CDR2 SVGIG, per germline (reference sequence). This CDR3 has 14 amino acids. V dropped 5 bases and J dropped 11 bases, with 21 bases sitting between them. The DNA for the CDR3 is TGTGCCTGGGATGGTGAGGGAGTCTACCGGAAACTGTTTTTT. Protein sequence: CAWDGEGVYRKLFF.

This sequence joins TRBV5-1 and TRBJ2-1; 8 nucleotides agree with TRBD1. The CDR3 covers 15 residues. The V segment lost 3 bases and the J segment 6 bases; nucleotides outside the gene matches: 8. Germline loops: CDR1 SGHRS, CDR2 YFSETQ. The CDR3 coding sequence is TGCGCCAGCAGCTGGGCCGGACAGGGCTCCAATGAGCAGTTCTTC. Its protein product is CASSWAGQGSNEQFF.

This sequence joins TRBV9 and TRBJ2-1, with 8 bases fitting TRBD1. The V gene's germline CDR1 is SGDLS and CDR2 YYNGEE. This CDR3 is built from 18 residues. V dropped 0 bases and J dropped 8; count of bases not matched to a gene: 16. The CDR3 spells CASSVGGYGQGLGYEQFF. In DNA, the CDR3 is TGTGCCAGCAGCGTAGGAGGGTACGGACAGGGTTTAGGGTATGAGCAGTTCTTC.

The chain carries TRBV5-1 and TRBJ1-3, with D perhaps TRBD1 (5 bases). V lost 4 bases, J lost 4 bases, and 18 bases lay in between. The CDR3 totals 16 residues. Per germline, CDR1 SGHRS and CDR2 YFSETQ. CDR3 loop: CASSPLGIRAGNTIYF. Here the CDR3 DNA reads TGCGCCAGCAGCCCATTGGGGATCAGGGCCGGAAACACCATATATTTT.

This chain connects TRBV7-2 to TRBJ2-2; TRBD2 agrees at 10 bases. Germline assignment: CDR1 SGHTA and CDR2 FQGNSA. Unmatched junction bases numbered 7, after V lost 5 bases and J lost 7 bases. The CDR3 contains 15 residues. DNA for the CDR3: TGTGCCAGCAGCCTTAGCGGGAGGAATGTCGGGGAGCTGTTTTTT. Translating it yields CASSLSGRNVGELFF.

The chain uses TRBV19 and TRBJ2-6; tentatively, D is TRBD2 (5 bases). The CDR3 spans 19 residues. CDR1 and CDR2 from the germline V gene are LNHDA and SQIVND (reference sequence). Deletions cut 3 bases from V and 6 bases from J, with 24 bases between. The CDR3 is CASSILRAGRGMSANVLTF. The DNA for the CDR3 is TGTGCCAGTAGTATCCTCCGGGCGGGTAGAGGAATGTCGGCCAACGTCCTGACTTTC. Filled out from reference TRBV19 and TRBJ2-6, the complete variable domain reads DGGITQSPKYLFRKEGQNVTLSCEQNLNHDAMYWYRQDPGQGLRLIYYSQIVNDFQKGDIAEGYSVSREKKESFPLTVTSAQKNPTAFYLCASSILRAGRGMSANVLTFGAGSRLTVL.

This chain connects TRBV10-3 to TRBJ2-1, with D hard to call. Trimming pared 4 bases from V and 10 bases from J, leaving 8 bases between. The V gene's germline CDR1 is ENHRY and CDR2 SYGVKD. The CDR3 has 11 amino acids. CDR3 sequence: CAISVRQEQFF. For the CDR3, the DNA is TGTGCCATCAGTGTGCGACAAGAGCAGTTCTTC.

The CDR3: CASSSQGLGSGANVLTF. CDR3 bases: TGTGCCAGCAGCTCACAGGGGTTAGGGTCTGGGGCCAACGTCCTGACTTTC. The rearrangement links TRBV7-3 to TRBJ2-6; 7 bases line up with TRBD1. Germline assignment: CDR1 SGHTA and CDR2 FQGTGA. The V segment lost 4 bases and the J segment 1 base; nucleotides outside the gene matches: 7. The CDR3 runs to 17 residues. Full variable domain (outside the CDR3, taken from reference TRBV7-3 and TRBJ2-6): GAGVSQTPSNKVTEKGKYVELRCDPISGHTALYWYRQSLGQGPEFLIYFQGTGAADDSGLPNDRFFAVRPEGSVSTLKIQRTERGDSAVYLCASSSQGLGSGANVLTFGAGSRLTVL.

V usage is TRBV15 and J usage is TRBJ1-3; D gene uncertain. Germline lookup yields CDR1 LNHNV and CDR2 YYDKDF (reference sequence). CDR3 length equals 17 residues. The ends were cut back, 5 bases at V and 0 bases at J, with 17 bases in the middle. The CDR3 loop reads CATSLEPPRVSGNTIYF. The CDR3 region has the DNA TGTGCCACCAGCCTAGAACCCCCCCGGGTCTCTGGAAACACCATATATTTT.

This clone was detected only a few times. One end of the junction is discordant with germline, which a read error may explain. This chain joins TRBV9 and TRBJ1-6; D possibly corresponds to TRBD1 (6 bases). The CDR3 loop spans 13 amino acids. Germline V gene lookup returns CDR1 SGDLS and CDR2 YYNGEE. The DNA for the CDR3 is TGTGCCAGCAGCCACACCCCATCAGGGGACCTCAACTTT. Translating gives CASSHTPSGDLNF.

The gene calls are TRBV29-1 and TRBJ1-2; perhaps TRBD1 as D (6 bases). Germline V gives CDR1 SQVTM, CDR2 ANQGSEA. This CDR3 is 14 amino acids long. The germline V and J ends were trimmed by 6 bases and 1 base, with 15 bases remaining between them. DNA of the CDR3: TGCAGCGTCGCTAAAGGACAGCTTAACTATGGCTACACCTTC. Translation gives CSVAKGQLNYGYTF.

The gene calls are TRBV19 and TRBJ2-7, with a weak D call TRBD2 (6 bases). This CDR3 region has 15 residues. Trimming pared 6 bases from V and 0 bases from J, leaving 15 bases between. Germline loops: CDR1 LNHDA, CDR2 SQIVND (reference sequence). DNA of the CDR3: TGTGCCAGTAGCCCTGTATTCGGGAGCTCCTACGAGCAGTACTTC. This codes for CASSPVFGSSYEQYF.

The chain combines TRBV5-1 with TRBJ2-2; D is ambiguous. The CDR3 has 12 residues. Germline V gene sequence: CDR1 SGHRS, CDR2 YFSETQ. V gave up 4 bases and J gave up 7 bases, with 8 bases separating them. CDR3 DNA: TGCGCCAGCAGCCTCCCGGGCGGGGAGCTGTTTTTT. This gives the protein CASSLPGGELFF.

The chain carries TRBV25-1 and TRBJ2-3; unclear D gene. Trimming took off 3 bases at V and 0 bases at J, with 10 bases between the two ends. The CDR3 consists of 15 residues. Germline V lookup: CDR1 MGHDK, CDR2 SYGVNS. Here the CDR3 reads CASSDTRASTDTQYF. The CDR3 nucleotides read TGTGCCAGCAGTGACACGAGAGCTAGCACAGATACGCAGTATTTT.

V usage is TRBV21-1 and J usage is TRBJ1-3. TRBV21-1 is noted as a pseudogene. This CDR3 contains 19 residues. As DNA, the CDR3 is TGTGCCAGCAGCCCTCTTGGGGACTACAAGAAAAACTCTGGAAACACCATATATTTT. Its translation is CASSPLGDYKKNSGNTIYF.

This CDR3 reads CASSLGHTRNEQFF. The DNA for the CDR3 is TGTGCCAGCAGCTTAGGTCACACTAGGAATGAGCAGTTCTTC. V is TRBV11-2 and J is TRBJ2-1, with D perhaps matching TRBD2 (5 bases). The germline V gene encodes CDR1 SGHAT and CDR2 FQNNGV. Trimming removed 1 base from V and 7 bases from J, with 11 bases in between. There are 14 residues in the CDR3.

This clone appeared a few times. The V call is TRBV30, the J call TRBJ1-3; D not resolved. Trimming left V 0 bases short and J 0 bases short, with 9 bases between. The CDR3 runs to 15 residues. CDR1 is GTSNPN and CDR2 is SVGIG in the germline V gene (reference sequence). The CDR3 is CAWSVRRSSGNTIYF. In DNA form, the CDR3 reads TGTGCCTGGAGTGTACGTAGGAGCTCTGGAAACACCATATATTTT.

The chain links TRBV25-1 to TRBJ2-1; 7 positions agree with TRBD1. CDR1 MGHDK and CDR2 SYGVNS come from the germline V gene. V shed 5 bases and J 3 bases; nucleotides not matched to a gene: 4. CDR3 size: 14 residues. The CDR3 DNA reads TGTGCCAGCAGTCCCGGGACAGACTACAATGAGCAGTTCTTC. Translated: CASSPGTDYNEQFF.

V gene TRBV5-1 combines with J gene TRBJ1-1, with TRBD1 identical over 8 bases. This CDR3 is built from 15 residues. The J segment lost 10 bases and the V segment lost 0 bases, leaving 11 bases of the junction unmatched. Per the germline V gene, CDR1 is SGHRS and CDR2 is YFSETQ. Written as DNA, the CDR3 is TGCGCCAGCAGCTTGGGCGGACAGGGCGTTATCCCAGCTTTCTTT. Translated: CASSLGGQGVIPAFF.

CDR3 protein: CASSPLDGGTYGYTF. DNA of the CDR3: TGTGCCAGCTCACCACTCGATGGAGGGACTTATGGCTACACCTTC. This chain connects TRBV18 to TRBJ1-2; tentatively, D is TRBD1 (5 bases). Germline CDR1 KGHSH, CDR2 LQKENI. The V end lost 1 base, the J end lost 5 bases, and 14 bases lay between the germline ends. This CDR3 is built from 15 residues.

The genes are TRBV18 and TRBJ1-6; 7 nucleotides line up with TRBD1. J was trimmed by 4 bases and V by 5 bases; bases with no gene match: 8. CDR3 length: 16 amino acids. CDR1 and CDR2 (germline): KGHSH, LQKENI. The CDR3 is CASSSKETGYNSPLHF. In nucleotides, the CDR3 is TGTGCCAGCTCATCAAAGGAGACAGGGTATAATTCACCCCTCCACTTT.

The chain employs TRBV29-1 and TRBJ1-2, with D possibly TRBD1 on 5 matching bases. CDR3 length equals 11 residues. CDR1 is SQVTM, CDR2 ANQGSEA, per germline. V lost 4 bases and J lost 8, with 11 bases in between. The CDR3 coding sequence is TGCAGCGTTGGGCAGGGAATGGGCTACACCTTC. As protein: CSVGQGMGYTF.

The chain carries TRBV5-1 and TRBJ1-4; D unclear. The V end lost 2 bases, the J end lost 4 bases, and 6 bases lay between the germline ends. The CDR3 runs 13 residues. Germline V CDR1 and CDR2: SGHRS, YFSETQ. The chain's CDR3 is CASSLPGNEKLFF. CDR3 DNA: TGCGCCAGCAGCTTACCCGGTAATGAAAAACTGTTTTTT.

The CDR3 DNA follows: TGTGCCAGCAGCTGGGGACTAGCGGGGATAAGCACAGATACGCAGTATTTT. Translating it yields CASSWGLAGISTDTQYF. The rearrangement uses TRBV5-4 and TRBJ2-3; 13 positions match TRBD2. Germline CDR1 and CDR2: SGHNT and YYREEE (reference sequence). After removal of 3 bases from V and 0 bases from J, the junction contained 4 bases not matched to a gene. CDR3 length equals 17 residues.

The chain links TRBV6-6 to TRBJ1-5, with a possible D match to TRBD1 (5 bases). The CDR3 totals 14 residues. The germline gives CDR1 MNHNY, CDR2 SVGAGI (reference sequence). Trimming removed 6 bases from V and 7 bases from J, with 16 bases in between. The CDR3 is CASRYLGGSQPQHF. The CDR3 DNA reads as TGTGCCAGCAGGTACCTGGGGGGTTCCCAGCCCCAGCATTTT.

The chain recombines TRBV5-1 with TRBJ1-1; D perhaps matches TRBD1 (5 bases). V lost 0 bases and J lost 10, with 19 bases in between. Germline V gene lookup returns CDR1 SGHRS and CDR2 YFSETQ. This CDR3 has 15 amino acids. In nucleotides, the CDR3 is TGCGCCAGCAGCTTGGCTTCAGGACAACCGCCGGGAGCTTTCTTT. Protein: CASSLASGQPPGAFF.

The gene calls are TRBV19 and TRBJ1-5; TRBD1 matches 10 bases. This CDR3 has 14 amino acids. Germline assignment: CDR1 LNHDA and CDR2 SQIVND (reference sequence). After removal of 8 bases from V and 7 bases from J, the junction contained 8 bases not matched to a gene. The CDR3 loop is CASHPGQGWQPQHF. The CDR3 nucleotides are TGTGCCAGTCATCCGGGACAGGGGTGGCAGCCCCAGCATTTT. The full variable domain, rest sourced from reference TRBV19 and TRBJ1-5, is DGGITQSPKYLFRKEGQNVTLSCEQNLNHDAMYWYRQDPGQGLRLIYYSQIVNDFQKGDIAEGYSVSREKKESFPLTVTSAQKNPTAFYLCASHPGQGWQPQHFGDGTRLSIL.

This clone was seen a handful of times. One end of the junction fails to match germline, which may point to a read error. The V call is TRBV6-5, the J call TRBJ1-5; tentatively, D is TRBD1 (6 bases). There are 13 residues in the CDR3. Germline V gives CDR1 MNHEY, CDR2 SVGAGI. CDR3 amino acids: CASSNTGNQPQNF. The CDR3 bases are TGTGCCAGCAGTAATACAGGGAATCAGCCCCAGAATTTT.